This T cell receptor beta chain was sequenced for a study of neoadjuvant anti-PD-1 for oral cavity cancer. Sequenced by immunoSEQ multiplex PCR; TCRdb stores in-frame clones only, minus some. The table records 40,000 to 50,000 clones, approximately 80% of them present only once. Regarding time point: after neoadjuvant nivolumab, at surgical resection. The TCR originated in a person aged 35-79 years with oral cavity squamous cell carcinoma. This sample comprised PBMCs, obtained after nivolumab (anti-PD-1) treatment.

The CDR3 region is CASSIGTGGINQPQHF. The CDR3 DNA sequence: TGTGCCAGTAGTATCGGGACAGGGGGCATCAATCAGCCCCAGCATTTT. V is TRBV19 and J is TRBJ1-5, with 12 bases fitting TRBD1. V lost 3 bases, J lost 3 bases, and 3 bases stayed unmatched. This CDR3 spans 16 amino acids. The germline CDR1 and CDR2 sequences are LNHDA and SQIVND (reference sequence).